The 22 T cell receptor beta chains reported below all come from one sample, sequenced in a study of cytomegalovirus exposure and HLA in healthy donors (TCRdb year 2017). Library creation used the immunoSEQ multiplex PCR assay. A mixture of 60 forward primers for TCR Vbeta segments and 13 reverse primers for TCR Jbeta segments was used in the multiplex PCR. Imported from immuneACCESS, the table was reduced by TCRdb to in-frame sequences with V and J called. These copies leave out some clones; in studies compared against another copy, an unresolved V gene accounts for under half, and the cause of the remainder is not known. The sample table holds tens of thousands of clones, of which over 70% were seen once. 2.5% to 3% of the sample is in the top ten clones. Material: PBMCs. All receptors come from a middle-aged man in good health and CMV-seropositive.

CDR3 in amino acids: CASTAGTGGVYEQYF. CDR3 nucleotides: TGTGCCAGCACGGCGGGGACAGGGGGCGTCTACGAGCAGTACTTC. The chain links TRBV2 to TRBJ2-5, with TRBD1 matching over 12 bases. The last part of the DNA fits TRBJ2-7 better; the J call may be wrong. CDR1 is SNHLY and CDR2 is FYNNEI in the germline V gene. The CDR3 loop spans 15 amino acids.

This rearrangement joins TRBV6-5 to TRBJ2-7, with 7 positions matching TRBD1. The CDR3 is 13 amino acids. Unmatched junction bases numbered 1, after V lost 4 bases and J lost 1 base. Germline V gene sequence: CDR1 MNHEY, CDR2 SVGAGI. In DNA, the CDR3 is TGTGCCAGCAGTTTCAGGGGGTCCTACGAGCAGTACTTC. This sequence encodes CASSFRGSYEQYF.

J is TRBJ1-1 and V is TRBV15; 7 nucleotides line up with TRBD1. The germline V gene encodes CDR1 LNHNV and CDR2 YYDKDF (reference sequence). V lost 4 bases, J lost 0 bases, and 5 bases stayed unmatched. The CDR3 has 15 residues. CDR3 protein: CATSITGVMNTEAFF. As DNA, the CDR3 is TGTGCCACCAGCATCACAGGGGTAATGAACACTGAAGCTTTCTTT.

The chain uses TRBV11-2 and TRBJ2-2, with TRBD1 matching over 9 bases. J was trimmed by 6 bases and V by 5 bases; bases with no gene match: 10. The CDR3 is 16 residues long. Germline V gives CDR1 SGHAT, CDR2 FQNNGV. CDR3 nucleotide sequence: TGTGCCAGCAGCCAAATTCAGGGACAGGGATCCGGGGAGCTGTTTTTT. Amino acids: CASSQIQGQGSGELFF.

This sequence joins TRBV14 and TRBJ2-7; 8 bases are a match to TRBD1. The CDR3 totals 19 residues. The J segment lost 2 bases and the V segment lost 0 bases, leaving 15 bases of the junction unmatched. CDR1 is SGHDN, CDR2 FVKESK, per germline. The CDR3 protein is CASSQEGSRQGTYPYEQYF. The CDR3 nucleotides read TGTGCCAGCAGCCAAGAAGGGTCCCGACAGGGGACCTATCCCTACGAGCAGTACTTC.

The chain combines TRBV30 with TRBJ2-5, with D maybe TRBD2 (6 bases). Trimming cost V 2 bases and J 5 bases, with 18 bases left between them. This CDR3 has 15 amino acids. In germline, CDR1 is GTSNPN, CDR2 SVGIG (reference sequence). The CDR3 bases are TGTGCCTGGAGTCGCGTTGCGGGGCCCTCGGAGACCCAGTACTTC. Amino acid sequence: CAWSRVAGPSETQYF.

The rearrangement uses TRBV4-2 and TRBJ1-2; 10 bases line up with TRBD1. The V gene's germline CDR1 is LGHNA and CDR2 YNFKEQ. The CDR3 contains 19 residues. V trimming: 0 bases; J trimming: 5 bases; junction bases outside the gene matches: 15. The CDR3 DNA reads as TGTGCCAGCAGCCAAGAGGGTTGGGTATACGGACAGGGGGGGTATGGCTACACCTTC. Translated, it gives CASSQEGWVYGQGGYGYTF.

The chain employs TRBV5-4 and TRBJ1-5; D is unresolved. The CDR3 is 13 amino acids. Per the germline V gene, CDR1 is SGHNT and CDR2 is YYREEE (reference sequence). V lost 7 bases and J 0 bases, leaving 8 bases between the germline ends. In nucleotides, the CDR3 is TGTGCCAGCCAAGAGAATAGCAATCAGCCCCAGCATTTT. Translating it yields CASQENSNQPQHF.

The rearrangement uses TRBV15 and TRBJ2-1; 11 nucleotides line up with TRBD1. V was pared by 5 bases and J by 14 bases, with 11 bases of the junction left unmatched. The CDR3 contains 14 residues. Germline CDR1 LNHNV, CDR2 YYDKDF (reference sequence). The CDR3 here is CATSYNEGDRGEFF. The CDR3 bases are TGTGCCACCAGCTACAATGAAGGGGACAGGGGGGAGTTCTTC.

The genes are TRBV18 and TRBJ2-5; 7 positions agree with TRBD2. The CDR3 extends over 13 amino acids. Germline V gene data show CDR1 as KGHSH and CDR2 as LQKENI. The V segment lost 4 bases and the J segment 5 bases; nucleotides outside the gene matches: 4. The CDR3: CASSLREWETQYF. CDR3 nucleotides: TGTGCCAGCTCACTGCGGGAGTGGGAGACCCAGTACTTC.

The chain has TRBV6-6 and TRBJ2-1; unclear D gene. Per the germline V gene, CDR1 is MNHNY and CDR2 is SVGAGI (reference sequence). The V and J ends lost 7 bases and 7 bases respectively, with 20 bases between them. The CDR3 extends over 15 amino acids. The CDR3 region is CASISVPHGDNEQFF. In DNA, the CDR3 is TGTGCCAGCATATCAGTCCCCCACGGAGATAATGAGCAGTTCTTC.

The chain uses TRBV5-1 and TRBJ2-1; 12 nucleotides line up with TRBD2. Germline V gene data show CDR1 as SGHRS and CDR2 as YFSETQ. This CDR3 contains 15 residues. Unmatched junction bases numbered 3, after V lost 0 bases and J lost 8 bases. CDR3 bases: TGCGCCAGCAGCTTGGCTAGCGGGAGGGCCCATGAGCAGTTCTTC. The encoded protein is CASSLASGRAHEQFF.

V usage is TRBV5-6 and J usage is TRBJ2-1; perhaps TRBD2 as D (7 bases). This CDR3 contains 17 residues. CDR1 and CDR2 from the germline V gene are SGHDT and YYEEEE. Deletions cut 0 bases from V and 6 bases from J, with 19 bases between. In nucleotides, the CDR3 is TGTGCCAGCAGCTTGGCCGGGGGCGGGAGAGTAGGCAATGAGCAGTTCTTC. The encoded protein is CASSLAGGGRVGNEQFF.

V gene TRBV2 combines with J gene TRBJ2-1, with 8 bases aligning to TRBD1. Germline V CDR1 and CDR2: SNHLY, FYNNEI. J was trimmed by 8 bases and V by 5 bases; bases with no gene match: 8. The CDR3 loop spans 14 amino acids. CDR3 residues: CASSTRTGRYEQFF. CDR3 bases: TGTGCCAGCAGTACTAGGACAGGGAGGTATGAGCAGTTCTTC. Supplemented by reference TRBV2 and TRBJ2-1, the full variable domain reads EPEVTQTPSHQVTQMGQEVILRCVPISNHLYFYWYRQILGQKVEFLVSFYNNEISEKSEIFDDQFSVERPDGSNFTLKIRSTKLEDSAMYFCASSTRTGRYEQFFGPGTRLTVL.

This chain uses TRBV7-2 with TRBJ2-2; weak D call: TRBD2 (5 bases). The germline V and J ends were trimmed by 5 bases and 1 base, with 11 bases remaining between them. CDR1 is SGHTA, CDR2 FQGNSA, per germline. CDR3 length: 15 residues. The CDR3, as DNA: TGTGCCAGCAGCACCCGGACTGAGAACACCGGGGAGCTGTTTTTT. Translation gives CASSTRTENTGELFF.

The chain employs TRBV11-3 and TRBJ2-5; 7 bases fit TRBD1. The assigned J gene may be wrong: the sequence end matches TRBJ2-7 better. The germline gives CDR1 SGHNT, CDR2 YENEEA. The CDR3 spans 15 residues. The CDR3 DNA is TGTGCCAGCAGCTCTGGGACAGCGTCCTCCTACGAGCAGTACTTC. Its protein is CASSSGTASSYEQYF.

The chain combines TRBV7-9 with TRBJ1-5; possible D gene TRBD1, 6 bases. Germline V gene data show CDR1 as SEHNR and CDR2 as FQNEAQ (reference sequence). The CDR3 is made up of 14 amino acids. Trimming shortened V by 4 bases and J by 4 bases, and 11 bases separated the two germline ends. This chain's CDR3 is CASSSTGQNQPQHF. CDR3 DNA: TGTGCCAGCAGCTCGACCGGACAGAATCAGCCCCAGCATTTT. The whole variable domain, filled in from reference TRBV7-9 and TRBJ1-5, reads DTGVSQNPRHKITKRGQNVTFRCDPISEHNRLYWYRQTLGQGPEFLTYFQNEAQLEKSRLLSDRFSAERPKGSFSTLEIQRTEQGDSAMYLCASSSTGQNQPQHFGDGTRLSIL.

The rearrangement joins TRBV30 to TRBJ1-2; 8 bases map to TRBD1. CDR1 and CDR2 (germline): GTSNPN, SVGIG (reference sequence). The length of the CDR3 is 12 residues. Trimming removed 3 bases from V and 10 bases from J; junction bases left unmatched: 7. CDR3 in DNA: TGTGCCTGGAGCATACAGGGGGTCGACTACACCTTC. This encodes CAWSIQGVDYTF.

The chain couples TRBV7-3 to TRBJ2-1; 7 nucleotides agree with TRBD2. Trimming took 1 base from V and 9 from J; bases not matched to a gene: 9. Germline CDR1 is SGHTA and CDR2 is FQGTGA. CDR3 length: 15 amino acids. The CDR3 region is CASSLRGGGFTEQFF. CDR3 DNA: TGTGCCAGCAGCTTAAGGGGGGGAGGTTTCACTGAGCAGTTCTTC.

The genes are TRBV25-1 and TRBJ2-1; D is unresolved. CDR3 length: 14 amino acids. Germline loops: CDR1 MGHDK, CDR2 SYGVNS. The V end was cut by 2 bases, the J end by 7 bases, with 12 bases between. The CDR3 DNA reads TGTGCCAGCAGTGAAGAACTTGCAGGAAATGAGCAGTTCTTC. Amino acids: CASSEELAGNEQFF.

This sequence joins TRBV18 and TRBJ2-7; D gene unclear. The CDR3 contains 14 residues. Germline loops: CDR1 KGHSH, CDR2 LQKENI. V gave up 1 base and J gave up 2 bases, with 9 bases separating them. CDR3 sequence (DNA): TGTGCCAGCTCACCACAAGACGGAGCCTACGAGCAGTACTTC. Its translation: CASSPQDGAYEQYF.

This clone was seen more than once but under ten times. This CDR3 is CASSVQQGTEAFF. CDR3 DNA: TGTGCCAGCAGCGTCCAACAGGGGACTGAAGCTTTCTTT. The chain is built from TRBV11-2 and TRBJ1-1, with TRBD1 matching 7 bases. The CDR3 length is 13 residues. CDR1 is SGHAT and CDR2 is FQNNGV in the germline V gene. J lost 5 bases, V lost 5 bases, and 5 bases had no gene match.